The present T cell receptor beta chain was sequenced within a study of T-cell reconstitution after alpha-beta-depleted transplantation in children. General study points: Some patients owed their high day-60 TCRbeta diversity to surviving recipient T cells and thymic progenitors.

The sample holds many counts of this clonotype. Its antigen is currently unknown. The germline gives CDR1 SGHVS, CDR2 FNYEAQ. The CDR3 totals 14 residues. The V gene lost 0 bases and the J gene lost 2 bases, with 7 bases spanning the gap. Unique molecular identifiers were used to barcode this TCRbeta library. TCRdb re-analysed the PCR reads in MiXCR, keeping a single row per CDR3 protein. The sample lists 350,000 to 500,000 distinct CDR3 sequences, over 40% occurring once. This specimen was PBMCs, taken before TCRalphabeta/CD19-depleted stem cell transplant. This TCR was sampled from a girl aged 2 to 9 with aplastic anemia, due to receive a stem cell transplant. The chain carries TRBV7-6 and TRBJ1-1, with D possibly being TRBD1 (5 bases). The CDR3, as DNA: TGTGCCAGCAGCTTAGCAGGGGATAACACTGAAGCTTTCTTT. It specifies CASSLAGDNTEAFF.